This T cell receptor (beta chain) was identified in a study of T cell repertoires in cytomegalovirus infection. Background on the study: Through public TCR beta signatures, both CMV infection and matching HLA type were indicated.

This clonotype was counted only a few times. Its target is not known. Study-wide points: The study identified carriers of CMV plus the relevant HLA from cumulative public TCR beta family frequency. HLA-C-restricted CMV clonotypes gave the most frequent clonotype in two of eight donors.

The V segment lost 8 bases and the J segment 6 bases; nucleotides outside the gene matches: 11. The CDR3 is 14 amino acids. Each CDR3 protein is one row after TCRdb ran MiXCR on the reads. The profile shows about 180,000 distinct CDR3 sequences, approximately 15% of them singletons. The source of this sequence is a human donor in good health (CMV status not recorded). Some clones in this sample may be carry-over from other donors' samples. The chain combines TRBV5-3 with TRBJ1-2; 9 bases are shared with TRBD1. Being an ORF, TRBV5-3 has a function that is uncertain. Sequenced input: PBMCs. The CDR3 sequence is CASNMARTGDGYTF. CDR3 coding DNA: TGTGCCAGCAACATGGCGCGGACAGGGGATGGCTACACCTTC.